Each of the 21 T cell receptor beta chains below was sequenced from the same sample in a study of T-cell reconstitution after alpha-beta-depleted transplantation in children. TCRbeta library preparation incorporated unique molecular identifiers. TCRdb reanalysed the PCR reads using MiXCR and keeps one entry per CDR3 protein. Seen here are hundreds of thousands of distinct CDR3 sequences, under 12% observed once, and the top ten hold about 2%. The specimen comprised PBMCs, sampled before TCRalphabeta/CD19-depleted stem cell transplant. The receptor set was obtained from a child aged 2 to 15 with inherited bone marrow failure, due to receive a stem cell transplant.

This clonotype occurred many times. The chain is built from TRBV19 and TRBJ1-4; D remains ambiguous. Trimming removed 10 bases at V and 6 bases at J, with 18 bases between. CDR3 length equals 14 residues. The germline V gene encodes CDR1 LNHDA and CDR2 SQIVND (reference sequence). The CDR3 reads CATKSGFVDEKLFF. In nucleotides, the CDR3 is TGTGCCACTAAATCCGGGTTTGTGGATGAAAAACTGTTTTTT.

The chain couples TRBV30 to TRBJ2-1; a weak D match, TRBD1 (6 bases). The CDR3 loop spans 15 amino acids. Germline assignment: CDR1 GTSNPN and CDR2 SVGIG (reference sequence). Deletions cut 4 bases from V and 4 bases from J, with 17 bases between. CDR3 DNA: TGTGCCTGGACCCACTTGGGGGCCCGATACAATGAGCAGTTCTTC. Residues: CAWTHLGARYNEQFF.

The J gene is TRBJ2-7, the V gene TRBV4-1; D perhaps matches TRBD2 (5 bases). The CDR3 contains 14 residues. Germline V gene lookup returns CDR1 MGHRA and CDR2 YSYEKL. The ends were cut back, 4 bases at V and 7 bases at J, with 17 bases in the middle. CDR3 sequence reads: CASSPSGSTGEQYF. The CDR3 DNA follows: TGCGCCAGCAGCCCATCCGGGTCCACGGGAGAGCAGTACTTC.

This clonotype was seen more than once but under ten times. The V call is TRBV7-2, the J call TRBJ2-1; D uncertain. V was pared by 5 bases and J by 4 bases, with 12 bases between. This CDR3 is 14 amino acids long. Per germline, CDR1 SGHTA and CDR2 FQGNSA. Here the CDR3 reads CASSLIPFYNEQFF. The DNA for the CDR3 is TGTGCCAGCAGCCTTATCCCCTTTTACAATGAGCAGTTCTTC. Variable domain in full (rest from reference TRBV7-2 and TRBJ2-1): GAGVSQSPSNKVTEKGKDVELRCDPISGHTALYWYRQSLGQGLEFLIYFQGNSAPDKSGLPSDRFSAERTGGSVSTLTIQRTQQEDSAVYLCASSLIPFYNEQFFGPGTRLTVL.

In its sample, this clonotype was seen many times. This chain joins TRBV18 and TRBJ1-5; D uncertain. Per germline, CDR1 KGHSH and CDR2 LQKENI. V gave up 3 bases and J gave up 1 base, with 10 bases separating them. This CDR3 comprises 15 residues. CDR3 coding DNA: TGTGCCAGCTCACCCCAGCGGCTGAGCAATCAGCCCCAGCATTTT. Protein: CASSPQRLSNQPQHF. Using reference TRBV18 and TRBJ1-5 for the parts outside the CDR3, the full variable domain is NAGVMQNPRHLVRRRGQEARLRCSPMKGHSHVYWYRQLPEEGLKFMVYLQKENIIDESGMPKERFSAEFPKEGPSILRIQQVVRGDSAAYFCASSPQRLSNQPQHFGDGTRLSIL.

This clonotype has at least ten counts. This chain links TRBV5-1 with TRBJ1-1; D gene unclear. Trimming removed 6 bases from V and 0 bases from J, with 12 bases in between. The length of the CDR3 is 14 residues. Germline lookup yields CDR1 SGHRS and CDR2 YFSETQ. The CDR3 DNA sequence: TGCGCCAGCACCGCCATCGGAGTGAACACTGAAGCTTTCTTT. Translation: CASTAIGVNTEAFF.

A few counts support this clonotype. This sequence joins TRBV6-5 and TRBJ2-1; a weak D match, TRBD1 (6 bases). The CDR3 spans 13 residues. The V end was cut by 0 bases, the J end by 9 bases, with 9 bases between. Germline CDR1 MNHEY, CDR2 SVGAGI. CDR3 in amino acids: CASSYSGGREQFF. CDR3 DNA: TGTGCCAGCAGTTACTCAGGGGGTCGTGAGCAGTTCTTC.

V is TRBV11-2 and J is TRBJ2-1; the match to TRBD2 covers 9 bases. The CDR3 is made up of 14 amino acids. Germline values: CDR1 SGHAT, CDR2 FQNNGV. V lost 4 bases to trimming and J lost 5 bases; unmatched junction nucleotides: 3. The CDR3 loop is CASSSLAGNNEQFF. In DNA form, the CDR3 reads TGTGCCAGCAGCTCCCTAGCGGGAAACAATGAGCAGTTCTTC.

This sequence joins TRBV12-5 and TRBJ1-1, with D hard to call. This CDR3 comprises 14 residues. Germline lookup yields CDR1 LGHNT and CDR2 FRNRAP. Trimming cost V 7 bases and J 9 bases, with 21 bases left between them. As DNA, the CDR3 is TGTGCTAGTGTCAGCGACCCGGTGGGCAGCAAAGCTTTCTTT. It is translated as CASVSDPVGSKAFF.

To note about this clonotype: This may arise from a read error, as a much more abundant clone is one base away. V and J are TRBV4-2 and TRBJ2-7, with TRBD2 matching 12 bases. The germline V gene has CDR1 LGHNA and CDR2 YNFKEQ. There are 17 residues in the CDR3. Trimming cost V 0 bases and J 6 bases; bases outside gene matches: 9. The CDR3 spells CASSQDLASGRAVEQYF. In DNA, the CDR3 is TGTGCCAGCAGCCAAGACCTGGCTAGCGGGAGGGCTGTCGAGCAGTACTTC.

This chain uses TRBV4-3 with TRBJ2-2, with TRBD2 identical over 9 bases. Germline V lookup: CDR1 LGHNA, CDR2 YSLEER. Trimming took 4 bases from V and 0 from J; bases not matched to a gene: 3. The CDR3 is 16 amino acids. The CDR3 coding sequence is TGCGCCAGCAGCCCAATAGCGGGAGCGAACACCGGGGAGCTGTTTTTT. This translates into CASSPIAGANTGELFF.

This sequence joins TRBV13 and TRBJ2-1; weak D call: TRBD2 (5 bases). V lost 6 bases, J lost 8 bases, and 17 bases lay in between. The CDR3 has 14 residues. Germline V gene sequence: CDR1 PRHDT, CDR2 FYEKMQ (reference sequence). CDR3 in DNA: TGTGCCAGCAGTTTGTCTCGGGTTAGCGATGAGCAGTTCTTC. Its translation: CASSLSRVSDEQFF.

At least ten counts were recorded for this clonotype. The chain combines TRBV12-3 or TRBV12-4 with TRBJ2-5, with D unresolved. Trimming stripped 3 bases from V and 7 bases from J, with 9 bases between. This CDR3 contains 12 residues. The CDR3 region has the DNA TGTGCCAGCAGTTTCTTGTCTAGGACCCAGTACTTC. Translated: CASSFLSRTQYF.

This clonotype was observed a few times. The rearrangement joins TRBV5-1 to TRBJ2-3, with 11 bases that match TRBD2. Trimming took 0 bases from V and 3 from J; bases not matched to a gene: 12. The CDR3 sequence is 19 residues long. Germline V gene sequence: CDR1 SGHRS, CDR2 YFSETQ. The CDR3 DNA reads as TGCGCCAGCAGCTTGGCCAGGTCTAGCGGGAGGACCGCGACAGATACGCAGTATTTT. It yields the protein CASSLARSSGRTATDTQYF.

The chain uses TRBV20-1 and TRBJ2-6; 7 bases line up with TRBD2. The trim removed 7 bases at V and 0 bases at J, leaving 6 bases unmatched. CDR3 length: 15 residues. The germline V gene has CDR1 DFQATT and CDR2 SNEGSKA (reference sequence). CDR3 in amino acids: CSVAGDRSGANVLTF. The DNA of the CDR3 is TGCAGTGTTGCGGGGGACCGCTCTGGGGCCAACGTCCTGACTTTC.

This clonotype was counted ten times or more. This chain joins TRBV29-1 and TRBJ2-1, with 9 bases lining up with TRBD1. CDR1 SQVTM and CDR2 ANQGSEA come from the germline V gene. This CDR3 has 13 amino acids. The CDR3 is CSGDRDSYNEQFF. CDR3 DNA sequence: TGCAGTGGGGACAGGGATTCCTACAATGAGCAGTTCTTC.

In this sample, this clonotype turned up many times. V is TRBV5-1 and J is TRBJ2-3; weak D call: TRBD1 (6 bases). Germline values: CDR1 SGHRS, CDR2 YFSETQ. This CDR3 region has 16 residues. V was cut by 4 bases and J by 1 base, with 16 bases left in between. CDR3 coding DNA: TGCGCCAGCAGCCCTTGGGGGACAACCGGCACAGATACGCAGTATTTT. Translated: CASSPWGTTGTDTQYF.

This clonotype was seen repeatedly, ten times or more. The chain couples TRBV4-3 to TRBJ1-1; D unresolved. Per the germline V gene, CDR1 is LGHNA and CDR2 is YSLEER. The CDR3 loop spans 13 amino acids. The V end was cut by 6 bases, the J end by 5 bases, with 13 bases between. For the CDR3, the DNA is TGCGCCAGCAGGGCGCGGGGAGGTACTGAAGCTTTCTTT. It yields the protein CASRARGGTEAFF.

J is TRBJ2-5 and V is TRBV7-9, with 7 bases matching TRBD1. Germline V gene lookup returns CDR1 SEHNR and CDR2 FQNEAQ (reference sequence). The CDR3 totals 15 residues. V gave up 7 bases and J gave up 3 bases; unmatched junction bases: 11. CDR3 region: CASNFNRDSEETQYF. The CDR3 DNA follows: TGTGCCAGCAATTTTAACCGGGACAGCGAAGAGACCCAGTACTTC.

This clonotype was counted many times. The chain's CDR3 is CAWSGEILAGSLLSDNEQFF. Here the CDR3 DNA reads TGTGCCTGGAGTGGGGAAATACTAGCGGGTTCACTACTTTCCGACAATGAGCAGTTCTTC. The rearrangement links TRBV30 to TRBJ2-1, with TRBD2 matching over 9 bases. The CDR3 sequence is 20 residues long. Losses at the gene ends were 1 base for V and 5 bases for J; bases not matched to a gene: 21. From germline, CDR1 is GTSNPN and CDR2 SVGIG (reference sequence).

In its sample, this clonotype was seen a few times. The chain combines TRBV24-1 with TRBJ2-1, with 8 bases matching TRBD2. Losses at the gene ends were 0 bases for V and 9 bases for J; bases not matched to a gene: 3. Germline CDR1 and CDR2: KGHDR and SFDVKD. CDR3 length: 14 residues. The CDR3 coding sequence is TGTGCCACCAGTGATTTGGTCGGGGGGGGTGAGCAGTTCTTC. Protein product: CATSDLVGGGEQFF.